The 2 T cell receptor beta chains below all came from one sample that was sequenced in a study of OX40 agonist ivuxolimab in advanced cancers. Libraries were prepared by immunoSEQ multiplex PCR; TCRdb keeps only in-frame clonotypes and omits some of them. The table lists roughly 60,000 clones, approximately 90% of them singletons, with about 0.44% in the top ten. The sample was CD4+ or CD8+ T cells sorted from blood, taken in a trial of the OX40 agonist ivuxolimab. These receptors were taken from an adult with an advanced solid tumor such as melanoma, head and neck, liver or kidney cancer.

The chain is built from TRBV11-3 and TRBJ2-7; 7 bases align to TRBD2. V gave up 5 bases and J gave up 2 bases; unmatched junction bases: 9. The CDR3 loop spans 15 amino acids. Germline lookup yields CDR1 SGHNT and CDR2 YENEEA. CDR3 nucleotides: TGTGCCAGCAGCCCCGGGGAGGGGCGGACCTACGAGCAGTACTTC. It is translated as CASSPGEGRTYEQYF.

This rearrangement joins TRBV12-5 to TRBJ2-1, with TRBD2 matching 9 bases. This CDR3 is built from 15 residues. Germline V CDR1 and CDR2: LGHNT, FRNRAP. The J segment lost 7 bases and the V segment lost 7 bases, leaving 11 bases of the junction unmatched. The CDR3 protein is CASATPGLATNEQFF. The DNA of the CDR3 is TGTGCTAGTGCCACCCCGGGACTAGCCACAAATGAGCAGTTCTTC.